A single sample gave rise to the 17 T cell receptor beta chains below, sequenced in a study of cytomegalovirus exposure and HLA in healthy donors. Researchers ran the PCR with 60 Vbeta and 13 Jbeta primers. The repertoire was sequenced with immunoSEQ multiplex PCR; TCRdb's copy has only in-frame clones and lacks some. The table lists some 200,000 clones, around four fifths of them singletons. Source material: PBMCs. These receptors were collected from a boy between 2 and 15 years old in good health and CMV-seronegative.

The CDR3 bases are TGTGCCAGCTCACCAGGGACAGGGGGGCGCTACACTGAAGCTTTCTTT. Encoded protein: CASSPGTGGRYTEAFF. The J gene is TRBJ1-1, the V gene TRBV18; 11 positions match TRBD1. J gave up 3 bases and V 2 bases, and 5 bases lay outside the gene matches. This CDR3 region has 16 residues. Per the germline V gene, CDR1 is KGHSH and CDR2 is LQKENI.

In this sample, this clone turned up a few times. The CDR3: CASSQADRGRGNQPQHF. The CDR3 bases are TGCGCCAGCAGCCAAGCCGACAGGGGTCGGGGCAATCAGCCCCAGCATTTT. The chain combines TRBV4-1 with TRBJ1-5, with TRBD1 identical over 8 bases. The V segment lost 1 base and the J segment 2 bases; nucleotides outside the gene matches: 7. This CDR3 is 17 amino acids long. Germline values: CDR1 MGHRA, CDR2 YSYEKL.

As concerns this clone: At the DNA level, this CDR3 is encoded by other sequences in the same sample as well. The chain joins TRBV27 to TRBJ1-2; D may be TRBD1 (6 bases). Trimming pared 3 bases from V and 1 base from J, leaving 6 bases between. Germline-derived CDR1 and CDR2 are MNHEY and SMNVEV (reference sequence). There are 13 residues in the CDR3. The CDR3 coding sequence is TGTGCCAGCAGTTTGGACAGTAACTATGGCTACACCTTC. This codes for CASSLDSNYGYTF.

The rearrangement joins TRBV7-2 to TRBJ2-1; 10 nucleotides agree with TRBD2. V was clipped by 5 bases and J by 5 bases; unmatched bases: 15. The CDR3 is made up of 18 amino acids. CDR1 and CDR2 from the germline V gene are SGHTA and FQGNSA. The CDR3 DNA reads as TGTGCCAGCAGCAGAGGACTCAGCGGGGGGGCAGGCAACAATGAGCAGTTCTTC. This sequence encodes CASSRGLSGGAGNNEQFF. Full variable domain (rest looked up from reference TRBV7-2 and TRBJ2-1): GAGVSQSPSNKVTEKGKDVELRCDPISGHTALYWYRQSLGQGLEFLIYFQGNSAPDKSGLPSDRFSAERTGGSVSTLTIQRTQQEDSAVYLCASSRGLSGGAGNNEQFFGPGTRLTVL.

The CDR3 loop reads CASSASGGSLSSYNEQFF. The CDR3 DNA is TGTGCCAGCAGCGCCAGCGGGGGATCCCTCAGCTCCTACAATGAGCAGTTCTTC. The V gene is TRBV7-9, the J gene TRBJ2-1, with 8 bases that match TRBD2. Trimming at V came to 5 bases and at J to 0 bases, leaving 12 bases not matched to a gene. CDR1 and CDR2 (germline): SEHNR, FQNEAQ (reference sequence). CDR3 length: 18 amino acids.

This chain joins TRBV5-1 and TRBJ2-5, with 7 bases matching TRBD2. V lost 0 bases and J lost 5; bases outside the gene matches: 7. In germline, CDR1 is SGHRS, CDR2 YFSETQ. The CDR3 is 15 residues long. In nucleotides, the CDR3 is TGCGCCAGCAGCTTGGGGGGGGGAGGTCATGAGACCCAGTACTTC. This translates into CASSLGGGGHETQYF.

The chain is built from TRBV29-1 and TRBJ1-1, with 7 bases that match TRBD1. The V and J ends lost 6 bases and 7 bases, in that order; junction bases with no gene match: 14. The V gene's germline CDR1 is SQVTM and CDR2 ANQGSEA. CDR3 size: 14 residues. CDR3 sequence: CSVLKGDRAREAFF. Here the CDR3 DNA reads TGCAGCGTCCTTAAGGGAGACAGGGCCCGTGAAGCTTTCTTT.

The chain carries TRBV7-8 and TRBJ1-2; 7 bases are a match to TRBD1. V gave up 8 bases and J gave up 1 base; unmatched junction bases: 10. Germline V gene sequence: CDR1 SGHVS, CDR2 FQNEAQ. This CDR3 is built from 15 residues. The CDR3 coding sequence is TGTGCCAGCGCCAGCCGGGACAGCAATAACTATGGCTACACCTTC. It codes for CASASRDSNNYGYTF.

The chain couples TRBV2 to TRBJ1-5, with 10 bases lining up with TRBD1. In germline, CDR1 is SNHLY, CDR2 FYNNEI. J was trimmed by 5 bases and V by 7 bases; bases with no gene match: 11. The CDR3 is 16 amino acids. CDR3 nucleotide sequence: TGTGCCAGCAAGGGGAGTCGGACAGGGGGAGATCAGCCCCAGCATTTT. The encoded protein is CASKGSRTGGDQPQHF.

The chain employs TRBV15 and TRBJ1-4; D call uncertain. V lost 5 bases to trimming and J lost 5 bases, with 15 bases between them. The CDR3 covers 15 residues. Germline V gives CDR1 LNHNV, CDR2 YYDKDF (reference sequence). CDR3 coding DNA: TGTGCCACCAGCCCGGGTCATGAGGGCAATGAAAAACTGTTTTTT. This encodes CATSPGHEGNEKLFF.

The chain carries TRBV29-1 and TRBJ2-3; the D gene is possibly TRBD2 (6 bases). This CDR3 has 14 amino acids. Per the germline V gene, CDR1 is SQVTM and CDR2 is ANQGSEA. V was shortened by 6 bases and J by 2 bases, with 15 bases between the two germline ends. The DNA of the CDR3 is TGCAGCGTCGCCGGCGGGGCGGCCACAGATACGCAGTATTTT. It codes for CSVAGGAATDTQYF.

V gene TRBV2 combines with J gene TRBJ1-2, with 9 bases aligning to TRBD1. The J segment lost 6 bases and the V segment lost 5 bases, leaving 10 bases of the junction unmatched. The CDR3 covers 15 residues. Germline V gene lookup returns CDR1 SNHLY and CDR2 FYNNEI. The CDR3 is CASSWGQGGTDGYTF. The CDR3 region has the DNA TGTGCCAGCAGTTGGGGACAGGGAGGGACTGATGGCTACACCTTC.

The CDR3 protein is CASRVETGRNSPLHF. CDR3 DNA: TGTGCCAGCAGGGTCGAGACAGGGAGAAATTCACCCCTCCACTTT. The rearrangement joins TRBV2 to TRBJ1-6; 7 nucleotides agree with TRBD1. The CDR3 length is 15 residues. The germline gives CDR1 SNHLY, CDR2 FYNNEI. V gave up 6 bases and J gave up 7 bases; unmatched junction bases: 9.

V is TRBV4-1 and J is TRBJ1-1; D is perhaps TRBD1 (5 bases). Trimming took 0 bases from V and 5 from J, leaving 25 bases between them. The CDR3 is 19 residues long. Per the germline V gene, CDR1 is MGHRA and CDR2 is YSYEKL. CDR3 coding DNA: TGCGCCAGCAGCCAAGAGGGGTGGCAGGCAGGGAGGTTTCTTACTGAAGCTTTCTTT. Its translation is CASSQEGWQAGRFLTEAFF.

This clone came up a few times. V is TRBV6-5 and J is TRBJ2-1; D uncertain. Germline V gene data show CDR1 as MNHEY and CDR2 as SVGAGI. This CDR3 is 14 amino acids long. Trimming removed 0 bases at V and 8 bases at J, with 11 bases between. The CDR3 spells CASSYSRIRDEQFF. DNA for the CDR3: TGTGCCAGCAGTTACTCACGCATTCGGGATGAGCAGTTCTTC.

CDR3 loop: CASKVRGTGDTQYF. CDR3 nucleotide sequence: TGCGCCAGCAAGGTGCGGGGTACGGGAGATACGCAGTATTTT. J is TRBJ2-3 and V is TRBV10-2; TRBD2 might be the D (6 bases). Trimming pared 7 bases from V and 5 bases from J, leaving 16 bases between. CDR3 size: 14 residues. Per germline, CDR1 WSHSY and CDR2 SAAADI.

This chain connects TRBV4-1 to TRBJ1-2, with 7 bases identical to TRBD1. Germline V gene lookup returns CDR1 MGHRA and CDR2 YSYEKL. The ends lost 0 bases at V and 7 bases at J; junction bases unmatched: 8. The length of the CDR3 is 15 residues. The chain's CDR3 is CASSQDNLGGPGYTF. Written as DNA, the CDR3 is TGCGCCAGCAGCCAAGATAATTTAGGGGGCCCTGGCTACACCTTC.